Included here is one T cell receptor beta chain sequence, with context. The record originates from a study of neurological immune-mediated disorders. Healthy control participants comprised blood bank volunteers in Maryland, USA. CDR1 and CDR2 (germline): DFQATT, SNEGSKA (reference sequence). V dropped 5 bases and J dropped 2; count of bases not matched to a gene: 7. The CDR3 runs to 14 residues. From the 5' RACE reads, TCRdb called clonotypes with MiXCR, one entry per CDR3 protein. The sample lists around 16,000 distinct CDR3 sequences, about 20% occurring once. Sequencing used PBMCs. The receptor was derived from a man aged 50-59 years in good health. The chain recombines TRBV20-1 with TRBJ2-3; 7 positions match TRBD1. The chain's CDR3 is CSAVNRGYTDTQYF. CDR3 DNA: TGCAGTGCTGTAAACAGGGGTTACACAGATACGCAGTATTTT.